Listed here is a single T cell receptor (beta chain). The record originates from a study of early T cells in non-severe SARS-CoV-2 infection. Whole-study context: Sequencing targeted bulk RNA from unsorted whole blood, leaving chains unpaired.

In the library, individual cDNA molecules carried attached unique molecular identifiers. TCRdb redid the calling of the 5' RACE reads with MiXCR, one entry per CDR3 protein. Among roughly 80,000 distinct CDR3 sequences listed, around 8.7% were seen once. The sequenced sample consisted of whole blood. The TCR sequence derives from an adult who was a healthcare worker with PCR-confirmed SARS-CoV-2 infection or an uninfected control (not recorded which).

This chain's CDR3 is CASRIPSGNTIYF. DNA of the CDR3: TGCGCCAGCAGGATTCCCTCTGGAAACACCATATATTTT. The chain couples TRBV5-1 to TRBJ1-3; D gene ambiguous. The CDR3 covers 13 residues. Trimming pared 5 bases from V and 0 bases from J, leaving 6 bases between. CDR1 SGHRS and CDR2 YFSETQ come from the germline V gene. Together with reference TRBV5-1 and TRBJ1-3, the CDR3 gives the full variable domain: KAGVTQTPRYLIKTRGQQVTLSCSPISGHRSVSWYQQTPGQGLQFLFEYFSETQRNKGNFPGRFSGRQFSNSRSEMNVSTLELGDSALYLCASRIPSGNTIYFGEGSWLTVV.